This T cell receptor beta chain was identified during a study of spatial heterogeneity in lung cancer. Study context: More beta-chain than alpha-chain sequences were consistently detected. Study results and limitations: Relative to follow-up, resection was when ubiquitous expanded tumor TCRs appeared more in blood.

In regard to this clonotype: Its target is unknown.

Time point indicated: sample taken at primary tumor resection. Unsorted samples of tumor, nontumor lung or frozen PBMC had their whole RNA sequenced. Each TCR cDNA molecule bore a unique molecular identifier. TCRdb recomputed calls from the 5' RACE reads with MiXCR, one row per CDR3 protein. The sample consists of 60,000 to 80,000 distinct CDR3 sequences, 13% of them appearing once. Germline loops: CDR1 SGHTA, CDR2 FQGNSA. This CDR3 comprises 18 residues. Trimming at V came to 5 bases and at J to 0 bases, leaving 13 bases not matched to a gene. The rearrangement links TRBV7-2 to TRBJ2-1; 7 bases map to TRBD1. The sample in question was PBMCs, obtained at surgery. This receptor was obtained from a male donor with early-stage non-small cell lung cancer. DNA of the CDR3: TGTGCCAGCAGCGTTACAGGGGAAACACTTTACTCCTACAATGAGCAGTTCTTC. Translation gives CASSVTGETLYSYNEQFF. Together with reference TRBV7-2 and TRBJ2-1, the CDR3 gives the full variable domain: GAGVSQSPSNKVTEKGKDVELRCDPISGHTALYWYRQSLGQGLEFLIYFQGNSAPDKSGLPSDRFSAERTGGSVSTLTIQRTQQEDSAVYLCASSVTGETLYSYNEQFFGPGTRLTVL.